This passage covers 13 T cell receptor beta chains from one sample sequenced in a study of shared clonotypes between healthy human individuals. Here immunoSEQ multiplex PCR was the method, and the copy in TCRdb shows in-frame clones only, minus some. This sample carries some 1,900,000 clones, about 95% of them seen once, and the ten largest clones take under 1.5%. Naive CD8 cells were CD45RO-negative, positively selected for CCR7, excluding terminally differentiated effector memory CD45RA+ cells. The sequencing sample was made of naive CD8+ T cells sorted from blood. These receptors were obtained from a man aged 18 to 29 in good health.

In the case of this clone: The same CDR3 arises from other DNA sequences in this sample as well. V usage is TRBV5-6 and J usage is TRBJ1-4; TRBD1 matches 10 bases. Looked up from germline, CDR1 is SGHDT and CDR2 is YYEEEE. The CDR3 contains 14 residues. The V segment lost 4 bases and the J segment 5 bases; nucleotides outside the gene matches: 2. Written as DNA, the CDR3 is TGTGCCAGCAGCCCGGGACAGGGGAATGAAAAACTGTTTTTT. Its translation is CASSPGQGNEKLFF.

About this clone itself: An end of the junction does not agree with germline; a read error may underlie this. The chain employs TRBV7-7 and TRBJ2-2; no firm D call. This CDR3 has 14 amino acids. Germline V gene data show CDR1 as SSHAT and CDR2 as FNYEAQ (reference sequence). The CDR3 DNA follows: TGTGCTAGCAGCCCGCAGGAGAACACCGGGGAGCTGTTTTTT. Its protein is CASSPQENTGELFF.

The chain couples TRBV9 to TRBJ1-1; D might be TRBD1 (5 bases). Germline V lookup: CDR1 SGDLS, CDR2 YYNGEE. The length of the CDR3 is 13 residues. Trimming removed 4 bases at V and 1 base at J, with 8 bases between. In DNA, the CDR3 is TGTGCCAGCAGCCCCCAGGGGAACACTGAAGCTTTCTTT. The encoded protein is CASSPQGNTEAFF. Complete variable domain (other parts from reference TRBV9 and TRBJ1-1): DSGVTQTPKHLITATGQRVTLRCSPRSGDLSVYWYQQSLDQGLQFLIQYYNGEERAKGNILERFSAQQFPDLHSELNLSSLELGDSALYFCASSPQGNTEAFFGQGTRLTVV.

The chain couples TRBV6-5 to TRBJ2-7; unclear D gene. This CDR3 region has 13 residues. V lost 4 bases to trimming and J lost 0 bases, with 7 bases between them. Germline CDR1 MNHEY, CDR2 SVGAGI. Written as DNA, the CDR3 is TGTGCCAGCAGTTTTACAGACTCCTACGAGCAGTACTTC. This gives the protein CASSFTDSYEQYF.

J is TRBJ2-3 and V is TRBV6-5, with 7 bases that match TRBD2. The CDR3 covers 14 residues. V shed 6 bases, J shed 5 bases, and the junction held 8 bases outside the gene matches. Per the germline V gene, CDR1 is MNHEY and CDR2 is SVGAGI. The CDR3 DNA follows: TGTGCCAGCAGCCCCTATGAGCGGGGAGATACGCAGTATTTT. It is translated as CASSPYERGDTQYF.

V and J are TRBV9 and TRBJ2-7; 14 bases agree with TRBD2. With 4 bases clipped from V and 7 bases from J, the junction kept 7 bases outside the gene matches. Germline V gives CDR1 SGDLS, CDR2 YYNGEE. This CDR3 comprises 15 residues. The CDR3 loop is CASSPRLAGGWEQYF. CDR3 DNA sequence: TGTGCCAGCAGCCCGCGACTAGCGGGAGGGTGGGAGCAGTACTTC.

The CDR3 coding sequence is TGTGCCAGCAGTTTGGACAGCCTGGGGGCCACTGAAGCTTTCTTT. It yields the protein CASSLDSLGATEAFF. The rearrangement uses TRBV28 and TRBJ1-1, with D possibly matching TRBD1 (6 bases). CDR1 is MDHEN and CDR2 is SYDVKM in the germline V gene. CDR3 length: 15 residues. V was trimmed by 3 bases and J by 4 bases, leaving 15 bases between them.

This rearrangement joins TRBV27 to TRBJ1-5; perhaps TRBD1 as D (6 bases). The CDR3 runs 17 residues. Trimming left V 6 bases short and J 5 bases short, with 23 bases between. Germline V gene sequence: CDR1 MNHEY, CDR2 SMNVEV (reference sequence). As DNA, the CDR3 is TGTGCCAGCAGCCCGACAGGTTATACTAACCTATATCAGCCCCAGCATTTT. Protein sequence: CASSPTGYTNLYQPQHF.

Here the CDR3 reads CASGHLLGTEAFF. The CDR3 bases are TGTGCCAGCGGACACCTTTTAGGCACTGAAGCTTTCTTT. The chain carries TRBV28 and TRBJ1-1, with a possible D match to TRBD1 (5 bases). Germline CDR1 MDHEN, CDR2 SYDVKM. This CDR3 spans 13 amino acids. V was clipped by 8 bases and J by 4 bases, with 14 bases between them.

The V call is TRBV9, the J call TRBJ2-7; perhaps TRBD1 as D (5 bases). Germline CDR1 reads SGDLS; CDR2 reads YYNGEE. V lost 1 base and J lost 5, with 13 bases in between. CDR3 length: 14 amino acids. CDR3 loop: CASSVNGAQDEQYF. In DNA form, the CDR3 reads TGTGCCAGCAGCGTAAATGGGGCGCAGGACGAGCAGTACTTC.

The rearrangement uses TRBV27 and TRBJ1-2; D is uncertain. From germline, CDR1 is MNHEY and CDR2 SMNVEV (reference sequence). V lost 6 bases and J 2 bases, leaving 16 bases between the germline ends. This CDR3 contains 15 residues. The CDR3 sequence is CASSSDGFANYGYTF. The CDR3, as DNA: TGTGCCAGCAGCTCAGACGGCTTTGCCAACTATGGCTACACCTTC.

The V call is TRBV5-4, the J call TRBJ1-1, with D perhaps matching TRBD1 (6 bases). Germline CDR1 is SGHNT and CDR2 is YYREEE (reference sequence). V dropped 0 bases and J dropped 5 bases, with 14 bases sitting between them. CDR3 length: 15 residues. CDR3 sequence: CASSLDGGASTEAFF. The CDR3 DNA follows: TGTGCCAGCAGCTTGGATGGGGGCGCGAGTACTGAAGCTTTCTTT.

The chain couples TRBV27 to TRBJ1-2; 8 bases are shared with TRBD1. CDR3 length: 16 residues. Germline-derived CDR1 and CDR2 are MNHEY and SMNVEV (reference sequence). V gave up 2 bases and J gave up 4 bases; unmatched junction bases: 9. The CDR3 sequence: CASSLAGTGNLYGYTF. The DNA of the CDR3 is TGTGCCAGCAGTTTAGCCGGGACAGGCAATCTCTATGGCTACACCTTC.